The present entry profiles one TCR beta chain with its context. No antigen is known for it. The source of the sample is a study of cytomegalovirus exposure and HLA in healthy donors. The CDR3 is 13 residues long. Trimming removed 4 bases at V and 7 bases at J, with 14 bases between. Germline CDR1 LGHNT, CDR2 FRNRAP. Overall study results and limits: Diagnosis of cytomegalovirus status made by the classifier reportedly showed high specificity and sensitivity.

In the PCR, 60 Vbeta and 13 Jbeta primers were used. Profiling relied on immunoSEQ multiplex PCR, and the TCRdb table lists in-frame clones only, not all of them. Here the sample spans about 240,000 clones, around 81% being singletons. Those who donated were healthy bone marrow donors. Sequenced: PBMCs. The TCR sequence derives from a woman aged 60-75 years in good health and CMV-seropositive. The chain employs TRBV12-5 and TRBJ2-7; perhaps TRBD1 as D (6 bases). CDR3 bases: TGTGCTAGTGGTTCATTAAACAGGGTTGAGCAGTACTTC. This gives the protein CASGSLNRVEQYF.